Included here is one TCR beta chain sequence, with context. At the DNA level, this CDR3 is encoded by other sequences in the same sample as well. The entry originates in a study of blood T cell repertoires in COVID-19. Study context: Samples of COVID-19 (acute and convalescent) were obtained from the United States, Italy and Spain.

Followed longitudinally, the Seattle patients had been enrolled during active infection. CDR3 length: 13 amino acids. The germline V gene has CDR1 SGHRS and CDR2 YFSETQ. V shed 3 bases and J 5 bases; nucleotides not matched to a gene: 4. TCRdb keeps only in-frame clones here, not all; method: immunoSEQ multiplex PCR. This table has over 150,000 clones, around 83% appearing once. Sample: peripheral blood. The receptor's source is a woman aged 60 to 75 with COVID-19, enrolled during active disease. The chain recombines TRBV5-1 with TRBJ2-5; 7 bases align to TRBD1. The CDR3 DNA follows: TGCGCCAGCAGCTCCGACAGGGCGGAGACCCAGTACTTC. Residues: CASSSDRAETQYF.